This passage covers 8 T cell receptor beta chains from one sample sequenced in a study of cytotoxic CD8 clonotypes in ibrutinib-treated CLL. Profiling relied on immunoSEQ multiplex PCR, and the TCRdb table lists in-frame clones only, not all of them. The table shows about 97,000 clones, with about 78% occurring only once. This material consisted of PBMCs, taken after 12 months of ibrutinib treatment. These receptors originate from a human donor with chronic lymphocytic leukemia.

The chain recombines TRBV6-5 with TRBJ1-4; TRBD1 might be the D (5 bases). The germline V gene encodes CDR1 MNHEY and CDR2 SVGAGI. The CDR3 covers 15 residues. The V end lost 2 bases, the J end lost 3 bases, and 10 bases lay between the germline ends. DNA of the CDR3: TGTGCCAGCAGTTACAGGGGATCGGCTAATGAAAAACTGTTTTTT. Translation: CASSYRGSANEKLFF.

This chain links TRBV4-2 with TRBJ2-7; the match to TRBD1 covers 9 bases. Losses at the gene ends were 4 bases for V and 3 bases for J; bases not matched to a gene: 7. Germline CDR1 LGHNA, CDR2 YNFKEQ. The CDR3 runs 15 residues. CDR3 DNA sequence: TGTGCCAGCAGCCCTGGACAGGGGAGGGACTACGAGCAGTACTTC. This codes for CASSPGQGRDYEQYF.

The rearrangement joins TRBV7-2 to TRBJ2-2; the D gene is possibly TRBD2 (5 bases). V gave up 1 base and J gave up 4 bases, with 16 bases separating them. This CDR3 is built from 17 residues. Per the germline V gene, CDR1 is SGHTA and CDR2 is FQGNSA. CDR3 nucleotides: TGTGCCAGCAGCTTAGGTCCGGATCTAGCCCGCACCGGGGAGCTGTTTTTT. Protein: CASSLGPDLARTGELFF.

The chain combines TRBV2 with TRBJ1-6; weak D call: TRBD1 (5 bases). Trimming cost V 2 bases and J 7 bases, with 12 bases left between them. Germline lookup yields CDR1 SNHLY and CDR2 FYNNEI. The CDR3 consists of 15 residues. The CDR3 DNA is TGTGCCAGCAGTGAAAATGGCAGGGTCAATTCACCCCTCCACTTT. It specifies CASSENGRVNSPLHF.

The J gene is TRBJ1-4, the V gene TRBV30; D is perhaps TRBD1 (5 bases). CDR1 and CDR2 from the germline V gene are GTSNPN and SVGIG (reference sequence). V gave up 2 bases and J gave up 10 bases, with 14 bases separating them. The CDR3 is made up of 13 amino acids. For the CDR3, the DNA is TGTGCCTGGAGTTATGGGGGGATGGGAAAACTGTTTTTT. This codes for CAWSYGGMGKLFF.

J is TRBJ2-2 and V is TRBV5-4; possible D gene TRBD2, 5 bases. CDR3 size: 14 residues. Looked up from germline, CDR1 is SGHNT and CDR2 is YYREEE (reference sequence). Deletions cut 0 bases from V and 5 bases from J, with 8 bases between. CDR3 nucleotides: TGTGCCAGCAGCTTGGCGACGGGAACCGGGGAGCTGTTTTTT. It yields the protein CASSLATGTGELFF.

CDR3 bases: TGTGCCAGCAGTCGCACGAACACGGGGACCGGGGAGCTGTTTTTT. Translated: CASSRTNTGTGELFF. The chain joins TRBV6-5 to TRBJ2-2; tentatively, D is TRBD2 (5 bases). Trimming shortened V by 5 bases and J by 5 bases, and 15 bases separated the two germline ends. Germline values: CDR1 MNHEY, CDR2 SVGAGI. The length of the CDR3 is 15 residues.

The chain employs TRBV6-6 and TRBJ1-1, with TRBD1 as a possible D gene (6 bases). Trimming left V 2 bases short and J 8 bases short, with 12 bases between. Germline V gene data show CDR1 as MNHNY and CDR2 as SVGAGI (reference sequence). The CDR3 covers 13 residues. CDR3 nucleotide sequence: TGTGCCAGCAGTTACGACGGGGGGCAAGAAGCTTTCTTT. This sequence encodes CASSYDGGQEAFF.